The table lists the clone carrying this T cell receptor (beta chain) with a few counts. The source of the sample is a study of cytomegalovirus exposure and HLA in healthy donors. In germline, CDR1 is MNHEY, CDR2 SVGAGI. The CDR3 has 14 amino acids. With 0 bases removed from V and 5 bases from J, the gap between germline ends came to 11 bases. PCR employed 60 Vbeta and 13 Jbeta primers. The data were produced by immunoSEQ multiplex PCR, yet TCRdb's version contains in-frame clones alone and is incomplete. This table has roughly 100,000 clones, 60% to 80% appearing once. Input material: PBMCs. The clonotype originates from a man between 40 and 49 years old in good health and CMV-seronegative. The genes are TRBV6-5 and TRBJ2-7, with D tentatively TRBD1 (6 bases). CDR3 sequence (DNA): TGTGCCAGCAGTTACTCGAACAGGGACCACGAGCAGTACTTC. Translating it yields CASSYSNRDHEQYF.